These T cell receptor beta chains were read from a single sample in a study of cytotoxic CD8 clonotypes in ibrutinib-treated CLL. Here immunoSEQ multiplex PCR was the method, and the copy in TCRdb shows in-frame clones only, minus some. This sample has tens of thousands of clones, with around 84% found just once. Sample: PBMCs, taken before ibrutinib treatment. These receptors were taken from a human donor with chronic lymphocytic leukemia. CDR3s include the opening cysteine and the closing phenylalanine or tryptophan. D genes are given only for firm matches. Clone size is given for some rows only: seen once, a few or many times, or a class if the clone is expanded.

DNA | CDR3 | V | size | J | D
TGTGCCAGCTCACCGTCACAGTCCTACGAGCAGTACTTC | CASSPSQSYEQYF | TRBV18 | . | TRBJ2-7 | .
TGTGCCTGGAGTGCGGGACTAGCAATTGGCGATACGCAGTATTTT | CAWSAGLAIGDTQYF | TRBV30 | . | TRBJ2-3 | TRBD2
TGTGCCAGCCTAAGGGGACTCACCCCCTACGAGCAGTACTTC | CASLRGLTPYEQYF | TRBV5-6 | . | TRBJ2-7 | .
TGTGCCAGCAGTCAGGGACACGCTGAAGAGACCCAGTACTTC | CASSQGHAEETQYF | TRBV2 | . | TRBJ2-5 | .
TGTGCCTGGGCAGGACAGGGCCCGGAAAAACTGTTTTTT | CAWAGQGPEKLFF | TRBV30 | . | TRBJ1-4 | TRBD1
TGTGCCATCAGTGAAAACAGGGGCTACGAGCAGTACTTC | CAISENRGYEQYF | TRBV10-3 | . | TRBJ2-7 | TRBD1
TGCAGTGCTAGTCCCGAGACCCAGTACTTC | CSASPETQYF | TRBV20-1 | . | TRBJ2-5 | .
TGTGCCATCAGTGAACGGGAGGGCCTCACAGATACGCAGTATTTT | CAISEREGLTDTQYF | TRBV10-3 | . | TRBJ2-3 | TRBD2
TGCGCCAGCAGCTTGGAAGGAGTGGGGCGGGATGAGCAGTTCTTC | CASSLEGVGRDEQFF | TRBV5-1 | . | TRBJ2-1 | .
TGTGCCAGCAGTTTATCGTCAGGTTGGCCAGCAACTAATGAAAAACTGTTTTTT | CASSLSSGWPATNEKLFF | TRBV27 | once | TRBJ1-4 | .
TGTGCCAGCAGCGAGGGGACAGGGATGGTCGAGCAGTACTTC | CASSEGTGMVEQYF | TRBV5-6 | . | TRBJ2-7 | TRBD1
TGTGCCAGCAGTCCGTCCGAGGGGGGGCGAACTGAAGCTTTCTTT | CASSPSEGGRTEAFF | TRBV27 | . | TRBJ1-1 | .
TGCGCCAGCAGCTTGGTAGAGGGAGATAATGAAAAACTGTTTTTT | CASSLVEGDNEKLFF | TRBV5-1 | . | TRBJ1-4 | .
TGCGCCAGCAGCCAAGTTGAGGGTGAAGCCTACGAGCAGTACTTC | CASSQVEGEAYEQYF | TRBV4-3 | many | TRBJ2-7 | .
TGTGCCAGCAGCGTAGAGGCCCTCACCGGTGGCTACACCTTC | CASSVEALTGGYTF | TRBV9 | . | TRBJ1-2 | .